The clone carrying this TCR beta chain appeared many times. The data stem from a study of T cell changes during pregnancy in multiple sclerosis. Produced via immunoSEQ multiplex PCR; TCRdb's table is partial and in-frame only. This sample yields about 93,000 clones, of which around 93% are seen a single time; 0.9% to 0.95% belongs to the top ten. Germline values: CDR1 SGHNT, CDR2 YYREEE (reference sequence). V was pared by 0 bases and J by 6 bases, with 6 bases between. This CDR3 has 13 residues. Sequences were derived from peripheral blood, sampled before pregnancy. The receptor was isolated from a female donor with multiple sclerosis, enrolled in a pregnancy study. J is TRBJ2-2 and V is TRBV5-4, with unresolved D. The CDR3 spells CASSLASAGELFF. CDR3 bases: TGTGCCAGCAGCTTGGCCTCGGCCGGGGAGCTGTTTTTT.